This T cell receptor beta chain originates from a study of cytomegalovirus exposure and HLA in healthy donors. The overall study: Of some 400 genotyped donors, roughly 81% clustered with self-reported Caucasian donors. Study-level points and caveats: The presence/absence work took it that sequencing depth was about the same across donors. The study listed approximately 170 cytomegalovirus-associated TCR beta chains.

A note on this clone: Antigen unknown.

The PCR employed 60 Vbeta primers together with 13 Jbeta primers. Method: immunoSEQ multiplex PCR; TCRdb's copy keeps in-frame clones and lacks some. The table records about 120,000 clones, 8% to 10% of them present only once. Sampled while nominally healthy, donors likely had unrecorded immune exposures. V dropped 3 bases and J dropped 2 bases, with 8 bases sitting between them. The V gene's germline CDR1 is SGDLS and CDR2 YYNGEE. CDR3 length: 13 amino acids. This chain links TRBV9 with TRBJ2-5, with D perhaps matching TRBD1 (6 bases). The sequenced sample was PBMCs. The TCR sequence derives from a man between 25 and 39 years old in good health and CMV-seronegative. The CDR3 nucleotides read TGTGCCAGCAGCGAGGGGGTGCAAGAGACCCAGTACTTC. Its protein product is CASSEGVQETQYF.